The sequence of this T cell receptor beta chain was determined in a study of CD8 T cells in ankylosing spondylitis. Study-wide results and limits: Clones tied to disease were said to be significantly enriched in matched ankylosing spondylitis synovial fluid. A TCR beta motif of 7 to 9 highly homologous variants seemed to mark ankylosing spondylitis blood. Peripheral blood held disease-linked clones only at relatively low frequency, and these were CD8+.

TCRdb reprocessed the 5' RACE reads with MiXCR, giving one entry per CDR3 protein. The sample lists some 840,000 distinct CDR3 sequences, about 11% seen once, with just over 0.5% in the top ten. Comments on this clonotype: Its antigen is not known.

The ends were cut back, 0 bases at V and 5 bases at J, with 10 bases in the middle. CDR1 and CDR2 from the germline V gene are SQVTM and ANQGSEA. The CDR3 runs 13 residues. The source material was blood, either unsorted or a sorted T cell fraction (not recorded which). The rearrangement links TRBV29-1 to TRBJ1-2; D is uncertain. The clonotype was recovered from a male donor with ankylosing spondylitis. The CDR3 DNA is TGCAGCGTTGAAGAGTACGACGATTATGGCTACACCTTC. This gives the protein CSVEEYDDYGYTF.